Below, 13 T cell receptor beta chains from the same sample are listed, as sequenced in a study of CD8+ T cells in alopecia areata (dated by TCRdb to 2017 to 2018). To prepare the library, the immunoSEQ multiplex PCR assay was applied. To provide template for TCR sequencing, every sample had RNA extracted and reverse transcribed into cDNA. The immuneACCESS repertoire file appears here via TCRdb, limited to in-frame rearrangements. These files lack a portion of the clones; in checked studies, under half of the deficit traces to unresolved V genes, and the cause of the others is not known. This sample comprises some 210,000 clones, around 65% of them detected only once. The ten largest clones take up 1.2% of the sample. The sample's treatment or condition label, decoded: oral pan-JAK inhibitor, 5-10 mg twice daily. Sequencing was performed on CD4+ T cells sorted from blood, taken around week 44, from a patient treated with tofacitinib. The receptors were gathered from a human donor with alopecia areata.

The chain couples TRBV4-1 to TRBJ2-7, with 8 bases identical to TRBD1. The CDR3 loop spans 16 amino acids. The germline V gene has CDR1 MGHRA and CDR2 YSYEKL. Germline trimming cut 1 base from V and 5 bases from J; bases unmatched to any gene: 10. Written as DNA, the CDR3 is TGCGCCAGCAGCCAAGGCAAAGGGGACAGGCCCCACGAGCAGTACTTC. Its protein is CASSQGKGDRPHEQYF.

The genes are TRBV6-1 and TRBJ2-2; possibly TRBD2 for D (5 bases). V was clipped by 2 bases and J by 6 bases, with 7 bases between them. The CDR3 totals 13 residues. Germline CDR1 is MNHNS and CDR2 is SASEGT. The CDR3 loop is CASSESRAGELFF. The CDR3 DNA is TGTGCCAGCAGTGAATCGAGGGCCGGGGAGCTGTTTTTT.

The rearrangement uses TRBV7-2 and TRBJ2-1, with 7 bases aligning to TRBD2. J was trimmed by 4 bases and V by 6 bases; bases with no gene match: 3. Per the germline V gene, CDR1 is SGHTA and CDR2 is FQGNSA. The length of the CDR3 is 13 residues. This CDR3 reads CASSPGGYNEQFF. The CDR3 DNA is TGTGCCAGCAGTCCCGGGGGGTACAATGAGCAGTTCTTC.

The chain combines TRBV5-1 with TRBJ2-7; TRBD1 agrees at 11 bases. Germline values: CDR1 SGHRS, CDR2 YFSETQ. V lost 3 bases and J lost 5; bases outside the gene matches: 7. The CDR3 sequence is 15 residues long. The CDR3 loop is CASSSDRDRGNEQYF. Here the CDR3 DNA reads TGCGCCAGCAGCTCCGACCGGGACAGGGGGAACGAGCAGTACTTC.

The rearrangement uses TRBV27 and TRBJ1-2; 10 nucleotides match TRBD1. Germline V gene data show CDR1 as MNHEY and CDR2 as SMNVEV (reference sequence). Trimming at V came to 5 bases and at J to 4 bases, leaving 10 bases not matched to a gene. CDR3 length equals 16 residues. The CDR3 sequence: CASSPGDRGDFYGYTF. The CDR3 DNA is TGTGCCAGCAGTCCGGGGGACAGGGGTGATTTCTATGGCTACACCTTC.

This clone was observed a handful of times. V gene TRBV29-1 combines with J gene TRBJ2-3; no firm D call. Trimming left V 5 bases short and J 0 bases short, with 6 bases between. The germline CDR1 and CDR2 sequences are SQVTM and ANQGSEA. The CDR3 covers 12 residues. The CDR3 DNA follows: TGCAGCGTTCAACCTAGCACAGATACGCAGTATTTT. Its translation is CSVQPSTDTQYF.

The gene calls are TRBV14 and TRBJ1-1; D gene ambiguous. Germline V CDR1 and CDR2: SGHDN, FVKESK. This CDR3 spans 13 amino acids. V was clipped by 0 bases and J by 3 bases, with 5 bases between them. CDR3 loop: CASSQDRDTEAFF. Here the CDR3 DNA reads TGTGCCAGCAGCCAAGATCGGGACACTGAAGCTTTCTTT.

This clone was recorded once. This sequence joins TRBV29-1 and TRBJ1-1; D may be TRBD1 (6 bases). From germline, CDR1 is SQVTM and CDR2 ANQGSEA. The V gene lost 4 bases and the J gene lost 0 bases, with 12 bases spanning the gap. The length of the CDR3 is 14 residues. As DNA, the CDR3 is TGCAGCGTTGCCCCTGGGGGGCTGAACACTGAAGCTTTCTTT. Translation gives CSVAPGGLNTEAFF.

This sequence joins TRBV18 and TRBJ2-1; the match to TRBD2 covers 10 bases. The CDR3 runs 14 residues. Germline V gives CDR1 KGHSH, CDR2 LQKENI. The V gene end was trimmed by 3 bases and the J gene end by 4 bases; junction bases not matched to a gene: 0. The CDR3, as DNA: TGTGCCAGCTCACCTAGCGGGGGGTACAATGAGCAGTTCTTC. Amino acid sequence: CASSPSGGYNEQFF.

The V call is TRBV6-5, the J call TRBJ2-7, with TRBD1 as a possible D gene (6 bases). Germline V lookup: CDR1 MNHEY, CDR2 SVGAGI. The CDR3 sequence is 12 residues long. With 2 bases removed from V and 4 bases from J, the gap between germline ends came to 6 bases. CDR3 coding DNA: TGTGCCAGCAGTTACGACAGGTACGAGCAGTACTTC. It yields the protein CASSYDRYEQYF.

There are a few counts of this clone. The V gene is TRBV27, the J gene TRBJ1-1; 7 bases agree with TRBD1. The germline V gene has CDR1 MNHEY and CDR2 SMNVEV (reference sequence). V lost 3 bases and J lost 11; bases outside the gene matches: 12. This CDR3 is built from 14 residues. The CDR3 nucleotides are TGTGCCAGCAGTTTCCGAGAGGGGGCAAGTAACGCTTTCTTT. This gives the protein CASSFREGASNAFF.

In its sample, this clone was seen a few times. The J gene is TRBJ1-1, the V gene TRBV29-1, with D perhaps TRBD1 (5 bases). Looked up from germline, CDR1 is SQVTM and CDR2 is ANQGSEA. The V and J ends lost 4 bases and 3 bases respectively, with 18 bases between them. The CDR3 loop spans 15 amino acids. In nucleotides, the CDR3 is TGCAGCGTTGCGGGGCCAACATCCGGGGACACTGAAGCTTTCTTT. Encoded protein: CSVAGPTSGDTEAFF. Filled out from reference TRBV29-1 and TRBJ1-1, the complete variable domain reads SAVISQKPSRDICQRGTSLTIQCQVDSQVTMMFWYRQQPGQSLTLIATANQGSEATYESGFVIDKFPISRPNLTFSTLTVSNMSPEDSSIYLCSVAGPTSGDTEAFFGQGTRLTVV.

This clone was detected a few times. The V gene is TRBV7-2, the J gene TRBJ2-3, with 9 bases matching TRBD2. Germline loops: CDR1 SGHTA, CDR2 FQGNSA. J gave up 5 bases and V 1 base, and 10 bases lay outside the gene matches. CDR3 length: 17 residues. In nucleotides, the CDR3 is TGTGCCAGCAGCTTAGGATGGCGCGGGGGGGCCGTAGATACGCAGTATTTT. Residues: CASSLGWRGGAVDTQYF.